This is a list of T cell receptor beta chains from one sample in a study of blood T cell repertoires in COVID-19. TCRdb's table, derived via immunoSEQ multiplex PCR, lists solely in-frame clones and lacks some. The data show some 150,000 clones, roughly 90% seen once. The sequenced material came from peripheral blood. Receptors originate from a woman aged 60-70 years with COVID-19, enrolled during active disease. The CDR3 runs from the conserved cysteine through the conserved F or W. A D gene is named only where the DNA matches it firmly. Not all rows give a size; the values are once, few, many and, for expanded clones, a class.

clone size: -; D gene: -; J gene: TRBJ1-1; V gene: TRBV9; CDR3 DNA: TGTGCCAGCAGCCCCCGCGTAGGAGTAACTGAAGCTTTCTTT; CDR3 protein: CASSPRVGVTEAFF
clone size: -; D gene: TRBD2; J gene: TRBJ2-1; V gene: TRBV7-3; CDR3 DNA: TGTGCCAGCAGCTCCCAGGCTAGCGGGAGGGAGCAGTTCTTC; CDR3 protein: CASSSQASGREQFF
clone size: -; D gene: -; J gene: TRBJ1-1; V gene: TRBV6-5; CDR3 DNA: TGTGCCAGCAGTTTGGGACACCAGAACACTGAAGCTTTCTTT; CDR3 protein: CASSLGHQNTEAFF
clone size: -; D gene: -; J gene: TRBJ1-3; V gene: TRBV7-2; CDR3 DNA: TGTGCCAGCAGCCTGGGAAACACCATATATTTT; CDR3 protein: CASSLGNTIYF
clone size: once; D gene: -; J gene: TRBJ1-5; V gene: TRBV3-1/TRBV3-2; CDR3 DNA: TGTGCCAGCAGCCAAGATAGCGGGGGTGCGGGGCCCCAGCATTTT; CDR3 protein: CASSQDSGGAGPQHF
clone size: -; D gene: TRBD2; J gene: TRBJ2-2; V gene: TRBV5-1; CDR3 DNA: TGCGCCAGCAGCGCGGCCTCCGGGGGGGACACCGGGGAGCTGTTTTTT; CDR3 protein: CASSAASGGDTGELFF
clone size: -; D gene: -; J gene: TRBJ2-5; V gene: TRBV19; CDR3 DNA: TGTGCCAGTAGGACCGGGTCCACGGAGACCCAGTACTTC; CDR3 protein: CASRTGSTETQYF
clone size: -; D gene: -; J gene: TRBJ1-5; V gene: TRBV24-1; CDR3 DNA: TGTGCCACCAGTGATTTAGGAGTCAATCAGCCCCAGCATTTT; CDR3 protein: CATSDLGVNQPQHF
clone size: -; D gene: TRBD1; J gene: TRBJ2-7; V gene: TRBV19; CDR3 DNA: TGTGCCAGTAGTAAGGCGCAGGGGGTAACCTACGAGCAGTACTTC; CDR3 protein: CASSKAQGVTYEQYF
clone size: -; D gene: -; J gene: TRBJ2-3; V gene: TRBV6-4; CDR3 DNA: TGTGCCAGCAGTGACTCGAGATCAAGCACAGATACGCAGTATTTT; CDR3 protein: CASSDSRSSTDTQYF
clone size: -; D gene: -; J gene: TRBJ2-1; V gene: TRBV7-3; CDR3 DNA: TGTGCCAGCAGCTTGCGACTCGGCTCCTACAATGAGCAGTTCTTC; CDR3 protein: CASSLRLGSYNEQFF
clone size: -; D gene: TRBD1; J gene: TRBJ1-1; V gene: TRBV5-4; CDR3 DNA: TGTGCCAGCAGCCCCAGGGGGAGTCTCTTGGGGACTGAAGCTTTCTTT; CDR3 protein: CASSPRGSLLGTEAFF
clone size: -; D gene: -; J gene: TRBJ2-4; V gene: TRBV21-1; CDR3 DNA: TGTGCCAGCAGCAAAGGTCAATCGGGATTTGTAAAAATTCAGTACTTC; CDR3 protein: CASSKGQSGFVKIQYF
clone size: -; D gene: TRBD2; J gene: TRBJ2-5; V gene: TRBV5-6; CDR3 DNA: TGTGCCAGCAGCTTAATGGGGCTAGCGGGTTCCCAAGAGACCCAGTACTTC; CDR3 protein: CASSLMGLAGSQETQYF
clone size: -; D gene: -; J gene: TRBJ2-4; V gene: TRBV12-3/TRBV12-4; CDR3 DNA: TGTGCCAGCAGTTTATCCGACATTCAGTACTTC; CDR3 protein: CASSLSDIQYF
clone size: -; D gene: -; J gene: TRBJ2-2; V gene: TRBV7-9; CDR3 DNA: TGTGCCAGCAGCTTAGCGCTATTATCCGGGGAGCTGTTTTTT; CDR3 protein: CASSLALLSGELFF
clone size: -; D gene: TRBD1; J gene: TRBJ2-5; V gene: TRBV27; CDR3 DNA: TGTGCCAGCAGTTCTTATCGGACAGGGGGCGAAGAGACCCAGTACTTC; CDR3 protein: CASSSYRTGGEETQYF
clone size: once; D gene: TRBD2; J gene: TRBJ2-3; V gene: TRBV13; CDR3 DNA: TGTGCCAGCAGCAAATTCACTAGCGGGAGGGCCGGAACAGATACGCAGTATTTT; CDR3 protein: CASSKFTSGRAGTDTQYF
clone size: -; D gene: TRBD1; J gene: TRBJ1-4; V gene: TRBV19; CDR3 DNA: TGTGCCAGTAGTACCGGGACAGCAACTAATGAAAAACTGTTTTTT; CDR3 protein: CASSTGTATNEKLFF
clone size: few; D gene: TRBD1; J gene: TRBJ1-3; V gene: TRBV13; CDR3 DNA: TGTGCCAGCAGCTTAGGAGGGACAGGGGGCGGCACCATATATTTT; CDR3 protein: CASSLGGTGGGTIYF
clone size: -; D gene: TRBD1; J gene: TRBJ1-4; V gene: TRBV30; CDR3 DNA: TGTGCCTGGAGCGTGATGGACAGGGGCCCTAATGAAAAACTGTTTTTT; CDR3 protein: CAWSVMDRGPNEKLFF
clone size: -; D gene: TRBD1; J gene: TRBJ1-5; V gene: TRBV6-2/TRBV6-3; CDR3 DNA: TGTGCCAGCAGTAGACCGGGACAGGGGGCTCGGCAGCCCCAGCATTTT; CDR3 protein: CASSRPGQGARQPQHF
clone size: -; D gene: -; J gene: TRBJ2-7; V gene: TRBV4-3; CDR3 DNA: TGCGCCAGCAGCCCACGTACAACCTCCTACGAGCAGTACTTC; CDR3 protein: CASSPRTTSYEQYF
clone size: -; D gene: TRBD2; J gene: TRBJ2-1; V gene: TRBV7-9; CDR3 DNA: TGTGCCAGCAGTCCTCCGGGACTAGCAACCAATGAGCAGTTCTTC; CDR3 protein: CASSPPGLATNEQFF
clone size: -; D gene: -; J gene: TRBJ2-7; V gene: TRBV21-1; CDR3 DNA: TGTGCCAGCAGCAAAAGGCCTAGCGGGAACTACGAGCAGTACTTC; CDR3 protein: CASSKRPSGNYEQYF
clone size: -; D gene: -; J gene: TRBJ1-2; V gene: TRBV19; CDR3 DNA: TGTGCCAGTAGTGGCAGGAATGGCTACACCTTC; CDR3 protein: CASSGRNGYTF
clone size: -; D gene: -; J gene: TRBJ2-7; V gene: TRBV4-2; CDR3 DNA: TGTGCCAGCAGCCAAGGTTCTCAGGAGCAGTACTTC; CDR3 protein: CASSQGSQEQYF
clone size: -; D gene: -; J gene: TRBJ1-1; V gene: TRBV11-2; CDR3 DNA: TGTGCCAGCAGACTGACGGGGGTCGTGAACACTGAAGCTTTCTTT; CDR3 protein: CASRLTGVVNTEAFF
clone size: few; D gene: -; J gene: TRBJ2-7; V gene: TRBV24-1; CDR3 DNA: TGTGCCACCAGTCCCGGCGAGCAGTACTTC; CDR3 protein: CATSPGEQYF
clone size: -; D gene: TRBD1; J gene: TRBJ1-2; V gene: TRBV28; CDR3 DNA: TGTGCCAGCAGGGAGACAGGGGTCTATGGCTACACCTTC; CDR3 protein: CASRETGVYGYTF
clone size: -; D gene: -; J gene: TRBJ2-3; V gene: TRBV30; CDR3 DNA: TGTGCCTGGAGCGGGAAATGGAACAGAGATACGCAGTATTTT; CDR3 protein: CAWSGKWNRDTQYF
clone size: -; D gene: -; J gene: TRBJ2-2; V gene: TRBV9; CDR3 DNA: TGTGCCAGCAGCCGTAGCCCGGGGGGCGGGGGCTACACCGGGGAGCTGTTTTTT; CDR3 protein: CASSRSPGGGGYTGELFF
clone size: -; D gene: -; J gene: TRBJ1-6; V gene: TRBV30; CDR3 DNA: TGTGCCTGGAGTTTGGAGGTCCCTAATTCACCCCTCCACTTT; CDR3 protein: CAWSLEVPNSPLHF
clone size: -; D gene: -; J gene: TRBJ1-1; V gene: TRBV6-2/TRBV6-3; CDR3 DNA: TGTGCCAGCAGTTACTCCCCGGGTCTGAACACTGAAGCTTTCTTT; CDR3 protein: CASSYSPGLNTEAFF
clone size: -; D gene: TRBD1; J gene: TRBJ1-2; V gene: TRBV19; CDR3 DNA: TGTGCCAGTAGTCCTCCCCCCTGGACAGGCAACTATGGCTACACCTTC; CDR3 protein: CASSPPPWTGNYGYTF
clone size: -; D gene: -; J gene: TRBJ1-6; V gene: TRBV7-2; CDR3 DNA: TGTGCCAGCAAGCTTGGGGGGGGTCCCTATAATTCACCCCTCCACTTT; CDR3 protein: CASKLGGGPYNSPLHF
clone size: -; D gene: -; J gene: TRBJ2-1; V gene: TRBV12-2; CDR3 DNA: TGTGCAAGTCGCATCCGTGGGGACAGGGGCTACAATGAGCAGTTCTTC; CDR3 protein: CASRIRGDRGYNEQFF
clone size: -; D gene: TRBD1; J gene: TRBJ1-1; V gene: TRBV6-4; CDR3 DNA: TGTGCCTCCCGACAGGGGTTGGCCACTGAAGCTTTCTTT; CDR3 protein: CASRQGLATEAFF
clone size: -; D gene: -; J gene: TRBJ1-2; V gene: TRBV9; CDR3 DNA: TGTGCCAGCAGCGTAGGAGGTCGGGGCTACACCTTC; CDR3 protein: CASSVGGRGYTF
clone size: -; D gene: -; J gene: TRBJ2-2; V gene: TRBV7-9; CDR3 DNA: TGTGCCAGCAGCTTAGTGTCGGTAAACACCGGGGAGCTGTTTTTT; CDR3 protein: CASSLVSVNTGELFF
clone size: -; D gene: -; J gene: TRBJ1-3; V gene: TRBV2; CDR3 DNA: TGTGCCAGCAGTGAAAGAGGGCTACAAGGAAACACCATATATTTT; CDR3 protein: CASSERGLQGNTIYF